This TCR beta chain stems from a study of T cell responses to AZD1222 COVID-19 vaccine. Study in general: Researchers grouped second doses given at about 4 or about 12 weeks into one pool.

TCRdb's table, derived via immunoSEQ multiplex PCR, lists solely in-frame clones and lacks some. This table holds 75,000 to 100,000 clones, around 89% found once. Findings of the study overall: Among AZD1222 vaccinees, only five to seven were seropositive at baseline. The study found vaccine-associated CD4 TCRs spanning spike, dominant at 160-218 and 743-854.

The CDR3 extends over 12 amino acids. In germline, CDR1 is SGHVS, CDR2 FQNEAQ. V was clipped by 3 bases and J by 5 bases, with 5 bases between them. On this clone itself: Its specificity is unknown.

This chain links TRBV7-8 with TRBJ1-5; D unresolved. The clonotype comes from an adult in good health. The sample here was peripheral blood, taken on day 0 of AZD1222 vaccination. The CDR3 nucleotides read TGTGCCAGCAGCTTGGGTGATCAGCCCCAGCATTTT. Translation gives CASSLGDQPQHF.